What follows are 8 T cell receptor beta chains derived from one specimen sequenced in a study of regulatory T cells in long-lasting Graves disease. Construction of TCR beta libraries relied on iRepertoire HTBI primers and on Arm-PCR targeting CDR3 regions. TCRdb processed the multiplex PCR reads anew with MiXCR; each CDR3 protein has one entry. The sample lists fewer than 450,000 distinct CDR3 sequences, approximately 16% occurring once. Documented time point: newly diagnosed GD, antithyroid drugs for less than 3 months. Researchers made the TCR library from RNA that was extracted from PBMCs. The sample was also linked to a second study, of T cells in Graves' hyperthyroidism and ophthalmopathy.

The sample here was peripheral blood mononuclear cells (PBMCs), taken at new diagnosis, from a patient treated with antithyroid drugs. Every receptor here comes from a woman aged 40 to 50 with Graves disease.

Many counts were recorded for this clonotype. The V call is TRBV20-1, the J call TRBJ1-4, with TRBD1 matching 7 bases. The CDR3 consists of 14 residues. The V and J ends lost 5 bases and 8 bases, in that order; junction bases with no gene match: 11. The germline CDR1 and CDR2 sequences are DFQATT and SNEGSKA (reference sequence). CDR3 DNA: TGCAGTGCTCCCAGAGGTGAGGGGGCCGAAAAACTGTTTTTT. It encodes CSAPRGEGAEKLFF.

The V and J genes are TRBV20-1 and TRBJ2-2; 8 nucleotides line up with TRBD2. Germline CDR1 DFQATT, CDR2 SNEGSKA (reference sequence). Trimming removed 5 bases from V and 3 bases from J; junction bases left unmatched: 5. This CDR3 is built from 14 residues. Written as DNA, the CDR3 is TGCAGTGCTCAACTAGCGGATTACACCGGGGAGCTGTTTTTT. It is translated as CSAQLADYTGELFF.

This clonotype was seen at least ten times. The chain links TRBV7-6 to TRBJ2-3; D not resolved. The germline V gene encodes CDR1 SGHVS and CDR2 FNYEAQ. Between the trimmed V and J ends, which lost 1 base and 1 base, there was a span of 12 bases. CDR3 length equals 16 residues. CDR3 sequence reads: CASSLGYSLGTDTQYF. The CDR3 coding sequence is TGTGCCAGCAGCTTAGGCTACTCCCTGGGCACAGATACGCAGTATTTT.

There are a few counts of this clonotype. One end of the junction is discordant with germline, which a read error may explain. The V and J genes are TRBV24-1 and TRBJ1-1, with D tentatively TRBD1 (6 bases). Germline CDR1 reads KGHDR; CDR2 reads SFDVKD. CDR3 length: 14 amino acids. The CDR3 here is CTTRQGQLNTEAFF. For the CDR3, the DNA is TGTACCACCAGACAAGGACAGCTGAACACTGAAGCTTTCTTT.

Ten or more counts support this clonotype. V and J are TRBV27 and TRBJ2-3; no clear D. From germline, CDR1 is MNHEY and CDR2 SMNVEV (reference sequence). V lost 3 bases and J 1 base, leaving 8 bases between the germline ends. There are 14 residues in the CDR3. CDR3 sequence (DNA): TGTGCCAGCAGTTTCCAGGTTGGCACAGATACGCAGTATTTT. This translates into CASSFQVGTDTQYF.

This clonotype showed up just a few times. CDR3 region: CASSLPGPENTEAFF. The DNA for the CDR3 is TGTGCCAGTAGTCTCCCGGGACCCGAGAACACTGAAGCTTTCTTT. The chain employs TRBV19 and TRBJ1-1; D may be TRBD1 (5 bases). This CDR3 has 15 residues. V was shortened by 5 bases and J by 1 base, with 14 bases between the two germline ends. Per germline, CDR1 LNHDA and CDR2 SQIVND (reference sequence).

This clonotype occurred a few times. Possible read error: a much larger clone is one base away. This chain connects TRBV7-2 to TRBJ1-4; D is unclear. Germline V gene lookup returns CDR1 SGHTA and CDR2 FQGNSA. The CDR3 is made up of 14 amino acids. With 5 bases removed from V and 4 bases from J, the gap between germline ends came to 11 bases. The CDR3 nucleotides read TGTGCCAGCAGCCTGGAGCAGAATAATGAAAAACTGTTTTTT. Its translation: CASSLEQNNEKLFF.

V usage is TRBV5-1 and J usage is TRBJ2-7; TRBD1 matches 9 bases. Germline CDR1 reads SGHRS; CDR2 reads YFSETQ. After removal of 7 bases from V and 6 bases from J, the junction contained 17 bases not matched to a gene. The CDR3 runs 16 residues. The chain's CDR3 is CASDQYPGQGLAEQYF. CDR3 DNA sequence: TGCGCCAGCGACCAGTATCCGGGACAGGGCCTGGCCGAGCAGTACTTC.